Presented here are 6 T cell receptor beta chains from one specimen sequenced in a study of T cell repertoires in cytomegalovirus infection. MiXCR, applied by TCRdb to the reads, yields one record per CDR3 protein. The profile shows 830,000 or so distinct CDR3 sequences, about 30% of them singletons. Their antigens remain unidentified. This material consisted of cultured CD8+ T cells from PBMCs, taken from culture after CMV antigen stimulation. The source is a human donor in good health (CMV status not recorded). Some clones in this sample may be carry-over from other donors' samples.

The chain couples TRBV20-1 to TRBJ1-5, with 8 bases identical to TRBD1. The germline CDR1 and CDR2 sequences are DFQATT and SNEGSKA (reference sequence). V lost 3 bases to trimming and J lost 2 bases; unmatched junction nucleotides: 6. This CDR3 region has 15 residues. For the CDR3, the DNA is TGCAGTGCTAGGGAGTCGGACAGGGGCAATCAGCCCCAGCATTTT. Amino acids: CSARESDRGNQPQHF.

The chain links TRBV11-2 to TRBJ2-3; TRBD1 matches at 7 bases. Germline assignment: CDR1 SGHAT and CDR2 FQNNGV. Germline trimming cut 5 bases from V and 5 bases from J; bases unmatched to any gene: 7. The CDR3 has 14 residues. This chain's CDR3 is CASSPEGARDTQYF. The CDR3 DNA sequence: TGTGCCAGCAGCCCCGAGGGGGCTAGAGATACGCAGTATTTT. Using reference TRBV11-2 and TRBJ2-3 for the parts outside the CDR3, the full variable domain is EAGVAQSPRYKIIEKRQSVAFWCNPISGHATLYWYQQILGQGPKLLIQFQNNGVVDDSQLPKDRFSAERLKGVDSTLKIQPAKLEDSAVYLCASSPEGARDTQYFGPGTRLTVL.

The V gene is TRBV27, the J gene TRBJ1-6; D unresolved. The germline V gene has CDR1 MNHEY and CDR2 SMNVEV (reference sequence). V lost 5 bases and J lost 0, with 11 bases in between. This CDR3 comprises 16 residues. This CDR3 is CASSMVPSSYNSPLHF. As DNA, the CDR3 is TGTGCCAGCAGTATGGTCCCAAGCTCCTATAATTCACCCCTCCACTTT.

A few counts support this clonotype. The CDR3 reads CASSGYTGAQPQHF. The CDR3 bases are TGCGCCAGCAGTGGGTATACAGGGGCTCAGCCCCAGCATTTT. This chain joins TRBV10-2 and TRBJ1-5, with TRBD1 matching 7 bases. Germline CDR1 reads WSHSY; CDR2 reads SAAADI. This CDR3 is 14 amino acids long. Unmatched junction bases numbered 6, after V lost 4 bases and J lost 6 bases.

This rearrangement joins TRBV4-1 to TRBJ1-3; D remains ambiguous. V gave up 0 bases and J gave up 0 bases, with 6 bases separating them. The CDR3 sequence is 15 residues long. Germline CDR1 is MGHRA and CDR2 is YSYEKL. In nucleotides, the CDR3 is TGCGCCAGCAGCCAAGATTGGTTCTCTGGAAACACCATATATTTT. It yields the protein CASSQDWFSGNTIYF.

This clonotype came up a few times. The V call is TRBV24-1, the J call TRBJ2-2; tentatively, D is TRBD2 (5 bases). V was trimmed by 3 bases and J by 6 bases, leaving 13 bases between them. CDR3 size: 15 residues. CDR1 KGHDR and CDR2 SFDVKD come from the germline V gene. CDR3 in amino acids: CATSDPSSEAGELFF. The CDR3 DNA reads TGTGCCACCAGTGATCCCTCATCGGAGGCCGGGGAGCTGTTTTTT.